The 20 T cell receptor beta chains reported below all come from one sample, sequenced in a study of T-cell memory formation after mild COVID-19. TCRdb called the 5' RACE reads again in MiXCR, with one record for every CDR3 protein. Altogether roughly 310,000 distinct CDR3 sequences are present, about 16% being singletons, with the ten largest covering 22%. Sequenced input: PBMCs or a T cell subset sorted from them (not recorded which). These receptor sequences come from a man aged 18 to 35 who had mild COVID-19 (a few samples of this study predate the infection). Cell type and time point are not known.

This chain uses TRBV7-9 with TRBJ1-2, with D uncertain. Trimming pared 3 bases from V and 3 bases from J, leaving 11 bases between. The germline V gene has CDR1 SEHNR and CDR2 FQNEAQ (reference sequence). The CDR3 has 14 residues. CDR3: CASSFNGDHYGYTF. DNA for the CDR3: TGTGCCAGCAGCTTTAACGGCGATCACTATGGCTACACCTTC.

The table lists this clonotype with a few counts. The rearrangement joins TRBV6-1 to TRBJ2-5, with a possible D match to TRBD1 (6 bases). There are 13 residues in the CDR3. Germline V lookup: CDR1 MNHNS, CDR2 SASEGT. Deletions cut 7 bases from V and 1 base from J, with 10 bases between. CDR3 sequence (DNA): TGTGCCAGCACCAGGACAGCCCAAGAGACCCAGTACTTC. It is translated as CASTRTAQETQYF.

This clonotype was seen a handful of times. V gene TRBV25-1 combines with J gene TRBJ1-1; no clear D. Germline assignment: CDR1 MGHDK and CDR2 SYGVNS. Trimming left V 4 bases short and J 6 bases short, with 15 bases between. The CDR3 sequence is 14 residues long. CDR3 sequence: CASSGTQGDAEAFF. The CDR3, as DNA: TGTGCCAGCAGTGGCACTCAAGGTGATGCTGAAGCTTTCTTT.

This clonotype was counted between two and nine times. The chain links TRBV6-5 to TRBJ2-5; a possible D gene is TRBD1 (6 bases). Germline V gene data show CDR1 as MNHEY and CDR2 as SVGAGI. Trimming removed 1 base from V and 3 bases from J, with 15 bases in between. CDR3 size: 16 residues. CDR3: CASSYYSDRGEETQYF. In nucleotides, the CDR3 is TGTGCCAGCAGTTACTACTCGGACAGAGGGGAAGAGACCCAGTACTTC.

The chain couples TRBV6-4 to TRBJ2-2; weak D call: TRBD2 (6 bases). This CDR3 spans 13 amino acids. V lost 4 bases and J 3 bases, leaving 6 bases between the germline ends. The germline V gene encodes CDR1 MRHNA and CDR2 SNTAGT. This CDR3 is CASSGGDTGELFF. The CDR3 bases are TGTGCCAGCAGTGGGGGGGACACCGGGGAGCTGTTTTTT.

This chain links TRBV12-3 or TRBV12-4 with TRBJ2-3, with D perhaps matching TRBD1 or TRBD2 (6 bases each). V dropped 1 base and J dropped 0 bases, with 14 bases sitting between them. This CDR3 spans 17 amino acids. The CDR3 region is CASSLGPGGSSTDTQYF. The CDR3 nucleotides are TGTGCCAGCAGTTTAGGTCCCGGGGGCTCTAGCACAGATACGCAGTATTTT.

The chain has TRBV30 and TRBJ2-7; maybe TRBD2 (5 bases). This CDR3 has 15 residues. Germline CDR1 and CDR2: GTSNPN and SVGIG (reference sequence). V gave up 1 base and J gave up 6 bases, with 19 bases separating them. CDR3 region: CAWSEPWEYRVEQYF. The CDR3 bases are TGTGCCTGGAGTGAGCCTTGGGAGTACAGAGTCGAGCAGTACTTC.

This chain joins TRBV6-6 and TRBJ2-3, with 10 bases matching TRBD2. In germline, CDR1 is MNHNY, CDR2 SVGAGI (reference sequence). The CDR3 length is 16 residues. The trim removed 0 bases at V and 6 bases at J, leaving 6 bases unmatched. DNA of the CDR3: TGTGCCAGCAGTTACTCGGGACTAGCGCCGGGGGATACGCAGTATTTT. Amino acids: CASSYSGLAPGDTQYF.

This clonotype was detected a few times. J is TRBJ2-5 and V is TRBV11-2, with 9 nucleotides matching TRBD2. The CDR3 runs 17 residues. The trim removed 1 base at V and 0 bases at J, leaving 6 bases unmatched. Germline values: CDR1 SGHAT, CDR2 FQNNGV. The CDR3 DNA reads TGTGCCAGCAGCTTAGCCCCTAGCGGGGTGAACCAAGAGACCCAGTACTTC. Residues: CASSLAPSGVNQETQYF.

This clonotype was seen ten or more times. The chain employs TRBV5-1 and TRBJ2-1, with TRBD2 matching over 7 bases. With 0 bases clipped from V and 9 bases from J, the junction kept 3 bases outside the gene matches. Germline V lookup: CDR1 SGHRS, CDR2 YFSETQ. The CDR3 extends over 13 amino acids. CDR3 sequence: CASSLVGGGEQFF. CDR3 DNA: TGCGCCAGCAGCTTGGTAGGCGGGGGTGAGCAGTTCTTC.

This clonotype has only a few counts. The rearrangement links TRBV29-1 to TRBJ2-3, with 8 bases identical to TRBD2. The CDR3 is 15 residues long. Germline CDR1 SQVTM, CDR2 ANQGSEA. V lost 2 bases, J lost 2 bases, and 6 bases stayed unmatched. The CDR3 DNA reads TGCAGCGTTGAAACCTCGGGGGGGACCACAGATACGCAGTATTTT. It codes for CSVETSGGTTDTQYF.

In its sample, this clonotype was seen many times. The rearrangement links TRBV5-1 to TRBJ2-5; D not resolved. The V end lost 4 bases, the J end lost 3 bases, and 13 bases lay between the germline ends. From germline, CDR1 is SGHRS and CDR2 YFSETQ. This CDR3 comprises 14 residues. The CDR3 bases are TGCGCCAGCAGCCCGTATTCAGAAAAAGAGACCCAGTACTTC. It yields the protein CASSPYSEKETQYF.

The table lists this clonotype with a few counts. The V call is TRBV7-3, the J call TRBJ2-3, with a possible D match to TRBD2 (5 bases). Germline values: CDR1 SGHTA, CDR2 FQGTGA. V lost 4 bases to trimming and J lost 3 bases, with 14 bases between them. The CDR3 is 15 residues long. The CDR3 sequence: CASSYSVHRTDTQYF. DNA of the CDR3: TGTGCCAGCAGCTATAGCGTTCATCGGACAGATACGCAGTATTTT.

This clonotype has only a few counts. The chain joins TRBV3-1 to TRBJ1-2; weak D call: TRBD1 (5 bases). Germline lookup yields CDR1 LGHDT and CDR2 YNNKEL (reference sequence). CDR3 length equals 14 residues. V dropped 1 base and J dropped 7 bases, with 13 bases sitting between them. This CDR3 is CASSQVERGAGYTF. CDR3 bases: TGTGCCAGCAGCCAAGTGGAACGCGGGGCTGGCTACACCTTC.

CDR3 protein: CASSQGQNNQPQHF. The DNA for the CDR3 is TGCGCCAGCAGCCAAGGACAGAACAATCAGCCCCAGCATTTT. V is TRBV4-1 and J is TRBJ1-5; a possible D gene is TRBD1 (5 bases). Germline assignment: CDR1 MGHRA and CDR2 YSYEKL. The CDR3 loop spans 14 amino acids. The V end lost 1 base, the J end lost 3 bases, and 7 bases lay between the germline ends.

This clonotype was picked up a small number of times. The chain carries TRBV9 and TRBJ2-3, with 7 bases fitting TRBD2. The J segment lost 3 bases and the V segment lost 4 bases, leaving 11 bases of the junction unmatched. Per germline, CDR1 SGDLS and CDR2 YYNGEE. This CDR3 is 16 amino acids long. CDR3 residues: CASSPRGGAETDTQYF. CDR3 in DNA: TGTGCCAGCAGCCCCCGGGGAGGGGCCGAGACAGATACGCAGTATTTT.

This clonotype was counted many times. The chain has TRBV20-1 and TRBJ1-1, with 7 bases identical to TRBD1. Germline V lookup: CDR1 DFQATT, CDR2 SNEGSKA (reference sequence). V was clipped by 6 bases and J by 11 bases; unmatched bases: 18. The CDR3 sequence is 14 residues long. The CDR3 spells CSARPGTEASSAFF. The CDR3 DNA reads TGCAGTGCCCGCCCAGGGACAGAAGCAAGTTCGGCTTTCTTT.

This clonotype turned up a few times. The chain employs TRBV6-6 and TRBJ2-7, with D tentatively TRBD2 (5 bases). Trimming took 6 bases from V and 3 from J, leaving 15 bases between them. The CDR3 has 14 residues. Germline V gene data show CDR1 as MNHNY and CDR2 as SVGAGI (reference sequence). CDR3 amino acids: CASSPGLENYEQYV. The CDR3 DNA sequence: TGTGCCAGCAGCCCCGGACTGGAGAACTACGAGCAGTACGTC.

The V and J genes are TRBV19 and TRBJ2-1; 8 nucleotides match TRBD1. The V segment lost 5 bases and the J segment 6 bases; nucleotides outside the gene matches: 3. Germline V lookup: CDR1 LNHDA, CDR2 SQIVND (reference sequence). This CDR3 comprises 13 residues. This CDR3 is CASSADRGNEQFF. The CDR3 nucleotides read TGTGCCAGTAGTGCTGACAGGGGCAATGAGCAGTTCTTC.

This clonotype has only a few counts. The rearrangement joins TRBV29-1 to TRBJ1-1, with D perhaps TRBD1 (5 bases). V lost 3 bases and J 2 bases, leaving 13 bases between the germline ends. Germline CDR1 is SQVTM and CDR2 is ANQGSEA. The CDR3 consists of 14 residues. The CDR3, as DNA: TGCAGCGTTGAGGCGGACACTCTAAACACTGAAGCTTTCTTT. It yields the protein CSVEADTLNTEAFF.